This T cell receptor beta chain was recovered during a study of blood T cell repertoires in COVID-19. For the study at large: From the United States, Italy and Spain came samples of acute and convalescent COVID-19. PBMCs, B-cell-depleted T cells, or T cells were the source of the cDNA or gDNA that made up the material.

As originally analysed: Reference gene primer amplification gave estimated nucleated cell counts. Using immunoSEQ multiplex PCR, the repertoire was profiled, and TCRdb retains in-frame clones only, with some absent. V and J calls and clone size are copied from that table; D and trimming were computed from the DNA. The data hold some 150,000 clones, with roughly 79% observed a single time. Trimming cost V 6 bases and J 1 base; bases outside gene matches: 8. This CDR3 spans 15 amino acids. Germline loops: CDR1 SQVTM, CDR2 ANQGSEA. The chain employs TRBV29-1 and TRBJ2-5; 10 bases agree with TRBD1. The clonotype originates from a man aged 45 to 65 with active or convalescent COVID-19. The specimen sequenced was peripheral blood. Here the CDR3 DNA reads TGCAGCGTGACCGGGACAGGGGCCCCCCAAGAGACCCAGTACTTC. Translation: CSVTGTGAPQETQYF.